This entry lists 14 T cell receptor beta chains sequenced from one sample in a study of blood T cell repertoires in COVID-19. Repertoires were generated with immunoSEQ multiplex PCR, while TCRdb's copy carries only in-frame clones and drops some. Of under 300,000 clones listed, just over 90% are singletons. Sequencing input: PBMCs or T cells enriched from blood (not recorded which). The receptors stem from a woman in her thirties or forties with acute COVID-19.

CDR3: CASSLISTGVYF. CDR3 nucleotide sequence: TGTGCCAGCAGCTTAATCTCGACGGGGGTGTACTTC. The J gene is TRBJ2-7, the V gene TRBV7-2; TRBD2 is a possible D gene (6 bases). CDR3 length: 12 amino acids. The V gene lost 2 bases and the J gene lost 12 bases, with 14 bases spanning the gap. The V gene's germline CDR1 is SGHTA and CDR2 FQGNSA.

CDR3 nucleotide sequence: TGCGCCAGCAGCTTGGGGGCAGGGGAGACCGGTGGCTACACCTTC. This codes for CASSLGAGETGGYTF. The chain has TRBV5-1 and TRBJ1-2; TRBD1 might be the D (6 bases). The CDR3 totals 15 residues. V shed 0 bases and J shed 7 bases, with 16 bases lying between them. Germline CDR1 and CDR2: SGHRS and YFSETQ. Supplemented by reference TRBV5-1 and TRBJ1-2, the full variable domain reads KAGVTQTPRYLIKTRGQQVTLSCSPISGHRSVSWYQQTPGQGLQFLFEYFSETQRNKGNFPGRFSGRQFSNSRSEMNVSTLELGDSALYLCASSLGAGETGGYTFGSGTRLTVV.

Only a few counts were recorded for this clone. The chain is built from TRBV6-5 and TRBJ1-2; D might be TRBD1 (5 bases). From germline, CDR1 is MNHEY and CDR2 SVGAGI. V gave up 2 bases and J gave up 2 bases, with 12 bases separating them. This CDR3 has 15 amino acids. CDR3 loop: CASSYTRGRNYGYTF. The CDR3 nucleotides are TGTGCCAGCAGTTACACGCGGGGCAGGAACTATGGCTACACCTTC.

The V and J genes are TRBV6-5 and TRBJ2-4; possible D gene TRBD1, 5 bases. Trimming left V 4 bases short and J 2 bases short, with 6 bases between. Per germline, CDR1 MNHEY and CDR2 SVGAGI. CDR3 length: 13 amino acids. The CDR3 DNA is TGTGCCAGCAGTTCAGGGTCCAAAAACATTCAGTACTTC. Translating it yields CASSSGSKNIQYF.

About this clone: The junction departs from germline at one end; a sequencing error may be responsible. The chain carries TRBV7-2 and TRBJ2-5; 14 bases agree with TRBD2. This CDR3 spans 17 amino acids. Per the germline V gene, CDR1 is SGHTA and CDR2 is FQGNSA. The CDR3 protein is CASSSTGRLAGGPSPDF. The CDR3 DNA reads TGTGCCAGCAGCTCGACAGGGAGACTAGCGGGAGGGCCCAGTCCGGACTTC.

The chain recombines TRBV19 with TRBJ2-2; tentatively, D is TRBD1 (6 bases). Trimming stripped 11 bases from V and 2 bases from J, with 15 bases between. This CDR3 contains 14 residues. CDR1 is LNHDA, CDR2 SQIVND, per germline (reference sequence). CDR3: CASKAGANTGELFF. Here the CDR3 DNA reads TGTGCCTCAAAGGCAGGGGCCAACACCGGGGAGCTGTTTTTT.

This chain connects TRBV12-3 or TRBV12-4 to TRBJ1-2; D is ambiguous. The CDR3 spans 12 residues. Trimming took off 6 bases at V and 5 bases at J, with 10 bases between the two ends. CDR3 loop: CASSLRGYGYTF. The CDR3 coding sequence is TGTGCCAGCAGCCTTCGCGGTTATGGCTACACCTTC.

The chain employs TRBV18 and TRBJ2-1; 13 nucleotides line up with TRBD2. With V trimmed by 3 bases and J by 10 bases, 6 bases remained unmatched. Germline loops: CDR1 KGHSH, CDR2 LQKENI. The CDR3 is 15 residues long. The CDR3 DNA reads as TGTGCCAGCTCACCCGGACTAGCGGGGGCTGGCGAGCAGTTCTTC. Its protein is CASSPGLAGAGEQFF.

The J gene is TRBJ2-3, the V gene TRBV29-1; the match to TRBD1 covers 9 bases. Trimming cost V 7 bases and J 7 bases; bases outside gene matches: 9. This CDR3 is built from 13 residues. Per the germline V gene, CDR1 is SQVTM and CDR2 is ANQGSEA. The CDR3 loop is CSDLDRGKNTQYF. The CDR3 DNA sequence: TGCAGCGACCTGGACAGGGGCAAAAATACGCAGTATTTT.

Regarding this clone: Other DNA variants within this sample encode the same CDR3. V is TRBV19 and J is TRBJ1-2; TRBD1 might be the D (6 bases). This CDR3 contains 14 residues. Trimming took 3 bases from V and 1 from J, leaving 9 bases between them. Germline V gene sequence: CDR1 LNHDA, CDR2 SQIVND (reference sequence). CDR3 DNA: TGTGCCAGTAGTATCAACAGGGATAACTATGGCTACACCTTC. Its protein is CASSINRDNYGYTF. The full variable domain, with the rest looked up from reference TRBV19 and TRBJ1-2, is DGGITQSPKYLFRKEGQNVTLSCEQNLNHDAMYWYRQDPGQGLRLIYYSQIVNDFQKGDIAEGYSVSREKKESFPLTVTSAQKNPTAFYLCASSINRDNYGYTFGSGTRLTVV.

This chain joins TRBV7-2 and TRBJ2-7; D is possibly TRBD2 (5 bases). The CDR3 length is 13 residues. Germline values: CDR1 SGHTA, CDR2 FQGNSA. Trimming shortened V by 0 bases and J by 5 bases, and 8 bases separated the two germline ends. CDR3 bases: TGTGCCAGCAGCTTAGCACACGGGAACGAGCAGTACTTC. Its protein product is CASSLAHGNEQYF.

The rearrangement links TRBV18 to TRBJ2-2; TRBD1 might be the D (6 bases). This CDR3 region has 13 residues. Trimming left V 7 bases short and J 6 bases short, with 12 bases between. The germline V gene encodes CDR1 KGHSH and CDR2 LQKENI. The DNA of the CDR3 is TGTGCCAGCTTACAACAGGGTCCCGGGGAGCTGTTTTTT. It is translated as CASLQQGPGELFF. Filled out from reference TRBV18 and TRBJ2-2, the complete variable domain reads NAGVMQNPRHLVRRRGQEARLRCSPMKGHSHVYWYRQLPEEGLKFMVYLQKENIIDESGMPKERFSAEFPKEGPSILRIQQVVRGDSAAYFCASLQQGPGELFFGEGSRLTVL.

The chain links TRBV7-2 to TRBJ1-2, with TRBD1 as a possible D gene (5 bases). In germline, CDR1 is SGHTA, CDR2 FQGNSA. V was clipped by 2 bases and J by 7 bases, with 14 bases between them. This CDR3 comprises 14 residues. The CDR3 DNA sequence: TGTGCCAGCAGCTTATCGGGGGATTTCTCTGGCTACACCTTC. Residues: CASSLSGDFSGYTF.

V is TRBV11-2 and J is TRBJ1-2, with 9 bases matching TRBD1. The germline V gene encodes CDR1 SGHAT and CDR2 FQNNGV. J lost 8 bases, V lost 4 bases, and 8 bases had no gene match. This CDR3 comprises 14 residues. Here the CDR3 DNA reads TGTGCCAGCAGCTACATGGACAGGGGAGGAGGCTACACCTTC. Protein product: CASSYMDRGGGYTF.